The entry below gives a single T cell receptor beta chain sequence along with its context. Source study methods: Estimates of nucleated cell counts were drawn from the amplification of reference gene primers. Using immunoSEQ multiplex PCR, the repertoire was profiled, and TCRdb retains in-frame clones only, with some absent. That table supplies the V and J calls and clone size; D and trimming were determined from the DNA. Of around 380,000 clones in the sample, roughly 77% were seen once. The data were obtained in a study of blood T cell repertoires in COVID-19. Across the study: The samples span acute and convalescent COVID-19 from the United States, Italy and Spain.

CDR1 and CDR2 (germline): LGHDT, YNNKEL (reference sequence). The CDR3 is 15 residues long. The V and J ends lost 4 bases and 2 bases, in that order; junction bases with no gene match: 5. The chain links TRBV3-1 (or the pseudogene TRBV3-2) to TRBJ1-3; 7 bases agree with TRBD1. Material: peripheral blood. This TCR derives from a human donor with acute or convalescent COVID-19. The donor label of this sample is uncertain. The CDR3 spells CASSPITGAGNTIYF. The CDR3 DNA reads as TGTGCCAGCAGCCCTATAACAGGGGCTGGAAACACCATATATTTT.